The clone carrying this TCR beta chain was seen only a few times. One entry per CDR3 protein results from TCRdb running MiXCR on the RT-PCR reads. The sample has approximately 720,000 distinct CDR3 sequences, 12% to 15% seen once. Deletions cut 2 bases from V and 0 bases from J, with 11 bases between. The CDR3 runs 16 residues. Germline V lookup: CDR1 SGHTA, CDR2 FQGNSA. The chain is built from TRBV7-2 and TRBJ2-1; no definite D call. The TCR was taken from a female donor in good health, serving as a healthy control. Sequences were obtained from memory CD4+ T cells from blood. This CDR3 reads CASSLFVGSSYNEQFF. The DNA of the CDR3 is TGTGCCAGCAGCTTATTTGTGGGGTCCTCCTACAATGAGCAGTTCTTC.